This TCR beta chain was sequenced for a study of T cell repertoires in cytomegalovirus infection. Overall study results and limits: CMV-specific HLA-C-restricted TCR beta clonotypes dominated the ex vivo response.

Germline CDR1 SGHVS, CDR2 FNYEAQ. CDR3 length: 15 amino acids. Trimming removed 3 bases from V and 6 bases from J, with 15 bases in between. TCRdb called the reads again in MiXCR, with one record for every CDR3 protein. The profile shows nearly 700,000 distinct CDR3 sequences, roughly 36% of them singletons. To note about this clonotype: Its antigen is currently unknown.

This TCR was recovered from a human donor in good health (CMV status not recorded). Some clones in this sample may be carry-over from other donors' samples. Source: cultured PBMCs, taken from culture after CMV antigen stimulation. The chain uses TRBV7-6 and TRBJ2-1; D is possibly TRBD2 (5 bases). The CDR3 reads CASSLVTGGLNEQFF. The CDR3 DNA sequence: TGTGCCAGCAGCTTGGTGACGGGCGGGCTCAATGAGCAGTTCTTC.